This TCR beta chain was captured by sequencing in a study of CD8 T cells in ankylosing spondylitis. TCRdb passed the 5' RACE reads through MiXCR, listing each CDR3 protein once. The sample shows approximately 150,000 distinct CDR3 sequences, just over 9.5% of them seen only once. The CDR3 has 14 amino acids. CDR1 and CDR2 (germline): SEHNR, FQNEAQ (reference sequence). V trimming: 6 bases; J trimming: 5 bases; junction bases outside the gene matches: 4. This clonotype has a count of ten or more. Sequencing was carried out using blood, either unsorted or a sorted T cell fraction (not recorded which). The rearrangement links TRBV7-9 to TRBJ1-5; 10 bases are a match to TRBD1. The clonotype originates from a female donor with ankylosing spondylitis or in good health (not recorded which). The CDR3 spells CASRAGTGDQPQHF. The CDR3 region has the DNA TGTGCCAGCAGGGCCGGGACAGGGGATCAGCCCCAGCATTTT.